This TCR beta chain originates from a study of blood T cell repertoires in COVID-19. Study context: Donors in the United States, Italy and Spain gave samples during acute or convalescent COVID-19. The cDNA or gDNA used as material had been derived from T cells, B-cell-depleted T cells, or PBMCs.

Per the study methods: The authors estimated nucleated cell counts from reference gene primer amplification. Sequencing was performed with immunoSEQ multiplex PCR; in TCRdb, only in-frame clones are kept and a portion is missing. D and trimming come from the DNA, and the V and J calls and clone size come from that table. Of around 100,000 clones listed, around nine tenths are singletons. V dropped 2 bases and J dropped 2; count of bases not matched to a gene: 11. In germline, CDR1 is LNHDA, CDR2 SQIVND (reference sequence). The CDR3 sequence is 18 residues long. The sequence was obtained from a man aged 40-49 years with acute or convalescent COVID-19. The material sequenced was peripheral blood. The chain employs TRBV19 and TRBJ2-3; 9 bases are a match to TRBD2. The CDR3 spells CASSITEGAGGYTDTQYF. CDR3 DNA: TGTGCCAGTAGTATAACGGAGGGAGCGGGGGGTTACACAGATACGCAGTATTTT.